The 8 T cell receptor beta chains below all came from one sample that was sequenced in a study of shared clonotypes between healthy human individuals. Sequenced by immunoSEQ multiplex PCR; TCRdb stores in-frame clones only, minus some. The top ten hold about 1.4% of the sample, which has roughly 1,100,000 clones, 65% to 80% seen once. Material for sequencing was memory CD4+ T cells sorted from blood. Subset in this sample: CD45RA-negative fraction. Receptors originate from a man aged 18 to 35 in good health.

The chain recombines TRBV5-5 with TRBJ2-1, with a possible D match to TRBD1 (6 bases). The length of the CDR3 is 14 residues. Per germline, CDR1 SGHKS and CDR2 YYEKEE (reference sequence). Between the trimmed V and J ends, which lost 1 base and 4 bases, there was a span of 9 bases. The CDR3 protein is CASSLYGTYNEQFF. CDR3 nucleotides: TGTGCCAGCAGCTTGTACGGGACATACAATGAGCAGTTCTTC.

The CDR3 sequence: CASSPRQSEETQYF. CDR3 nucleotide sequence: TGTGCCAGCTCACCACGGCAGAGCGAAGAGACCCAGTACTTC. The chain uses TRBV18 and TRBJ2-5; D is unclear. The germline V and J ends were trimmed by 1 base and 3 bases, with 9 bases remaining between them. Germline CDR1 is KGHSH and CDR2 is LQKENI. The CDR3 sequence is 14 residues long.

V and J are TRBV5-1 and TRBJ2-3; D uncertain. CDR3 length equals 14 residues. CDR1 and CDR2 (germline): SGHRS, YFSETQ. Trimming removed 4 bases at V and 3 bases at J, with 12 bases between. This CDR3 reads CASSPPDATDTQYF. The CDR3 DNA reads TGCGCCAGCAGCCCCCCTGACGCAACAGATACGCAGTATTTT.

The chain joins TRBV7-2 to TRBJ2-7; 10 nucleotides match TRBD2. This CDR3 is built from 17 residues. J gave up 0 bases and V 4 bases, and 9 bases lay outside the gene matches. Germline V gene data show CDR1 as SGHTA and CDR2 as FQGNSA. For the CDR3, the DNA is TGTGCCAGCAGCTGGCGGATAGCGGGAGGTACCTCCTACGAGCAGTACTTC. Amino acids: CASSWRIAGGTSYEQYF.

The count of this clone is one. The CDR3 DNA follows: TGTGCCAGTAGTATTATCGGACAGGGAAATCAGCCCCAGCATTTT. Its protein is CASSIIGQGNQPQHF. V is TRBV19 and J is TRBJ1-5; TRBD1 aligns across 8 bases. The V gene's germline CDR1 is LNHDA and CDR2 SQIVND (reference sequence). This CDR3 is 15 amino acids long. With V trimmed by 3 bases and J by 4 bases, 5 bases remained unmatched.

J is TRBJ2-2 and V is TRBV6-6, with no clear D. Germline V gene sequence: CDR1 MNHNY, CDR2 SVGAGI (reference sequence). The CDR3 runs to 13 residues. With 0 bases removed from V and 5 bases from J, the gap between germline ends came to 4 bases. CDR3 sequence: CASSYSTTGELFF. In nucleotides, the CDR3 is TGTGCCAGCAGTTACTCGACGACCGGGGAGCTGTTTTTT.

The chain couples TRBV6-6 to TRBJ2-1; 11 positions match TRBD2. The length of the CDR3 is 16 residues. CDR1 is MNHNY and CDR2 is SVGAGI in the germline V gene (reference sequence). V was clipped by 6 bases and J by 5 bases; unmatched bases: 9. For the CDR3, the DNA is TGTGCCAGCAGACCAACCCCTAGCGGGGGGCACAATGAGCAGTTCTTC. Protein sequence: CASRPTPSGGHNEQFF.

This clone appeared a single time. The V call is TRBV2, the J call TRBJ2-6; D is uncertain. V dropped 6 bases and J dropped 2 bases, with 11 bases sitting between them. The CDR3 is 15 residues long. Per germline, CDR1 SNHLY and CDR2 FYNNEI. The CDR3 DNA is TGTGCCAGCAGAGCAGACATTACTGGGGCCAACGTCCTGACTTTC. Its protein product is CASRADITGANVLTF.